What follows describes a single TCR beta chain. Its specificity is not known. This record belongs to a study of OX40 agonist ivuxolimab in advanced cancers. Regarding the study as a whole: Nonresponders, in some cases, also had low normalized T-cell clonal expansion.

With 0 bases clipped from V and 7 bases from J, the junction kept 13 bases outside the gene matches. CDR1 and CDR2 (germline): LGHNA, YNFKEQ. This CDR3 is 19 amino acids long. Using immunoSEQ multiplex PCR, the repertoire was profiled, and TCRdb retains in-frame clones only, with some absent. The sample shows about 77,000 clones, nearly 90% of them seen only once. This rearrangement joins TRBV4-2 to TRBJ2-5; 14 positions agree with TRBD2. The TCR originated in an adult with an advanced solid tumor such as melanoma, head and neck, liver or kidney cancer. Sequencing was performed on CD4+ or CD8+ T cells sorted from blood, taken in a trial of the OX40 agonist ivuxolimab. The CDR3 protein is CASSQDGLAGGRTLGTQYF. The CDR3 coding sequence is TGTGCCAGCAGCCAAGATGGACTAGCGGGGGGCCGAACCCTAGGGACCCAGTACTTC.